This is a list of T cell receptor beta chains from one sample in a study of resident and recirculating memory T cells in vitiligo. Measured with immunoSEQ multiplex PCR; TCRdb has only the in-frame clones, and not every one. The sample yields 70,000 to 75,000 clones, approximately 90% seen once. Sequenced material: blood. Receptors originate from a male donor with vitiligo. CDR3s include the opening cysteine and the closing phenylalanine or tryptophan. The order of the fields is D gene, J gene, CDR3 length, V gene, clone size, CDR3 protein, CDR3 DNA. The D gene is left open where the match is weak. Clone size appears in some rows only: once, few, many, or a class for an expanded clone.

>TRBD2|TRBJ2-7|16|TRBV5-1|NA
CASSLISGVSSYEQYF
TGCGCCAGCAGCTTGATAAGCGGGGTCAGCTCCTACGAGCAGTACTTC
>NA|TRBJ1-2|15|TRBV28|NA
CASSLASRGGYGYTF
TGTGCCAGCAGCCTCGCTTCTCGGGGGGGCTATGGCTACACCTTC
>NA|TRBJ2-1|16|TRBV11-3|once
CASSLTWGSRGNEQFF
TGTGCCAGCAGCTTAACCTGGGGGTCCCGGGGGAATGAGCAGTTCTTC
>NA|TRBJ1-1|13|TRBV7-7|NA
CASSLDAGTEAFF
TGTGCCAGCAGCTTAGATGCAGGAACTGAAGCTTTCTTT
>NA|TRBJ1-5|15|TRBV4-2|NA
CASSQDTGENQPQHF
TGTGCCAGCAGCCAAGATACGGGGGAAAATCAGCCCCAGCATTTT
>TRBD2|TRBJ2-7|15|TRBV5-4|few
CASSVQRGRNYEQYF
TGTGCCAGCAGCGTTCAGCGGGGACGGAACTACGAGCAGTACTTC
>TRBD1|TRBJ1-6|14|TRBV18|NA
CASSLGTENSPLHF
TGTGCCAGCTCCCTCGGGACAGAAAATTCACCCCTCCACTTT
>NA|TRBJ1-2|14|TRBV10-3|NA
CAISEGGGPYGYTF
TGTGCCATCAGTGAGGGGGGGGGCCCCTATGGCTACACCTTC
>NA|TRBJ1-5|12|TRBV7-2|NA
CASSTGGQPQHF
TGTGCCAGCAGCACCGGTGGTCAGCCCCAGCATTTT
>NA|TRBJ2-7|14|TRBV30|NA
CAGGQGETSYEQYF
TGTGCCGGGGGGCAGGGGGAGACCTCCTACGAGCAGTACTTC
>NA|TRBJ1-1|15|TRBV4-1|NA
CASSQVRGVGTEAFF
TGCGCCAGCAGCCAAGTCCGGGGAGTAGGCACTGAAGCTTTCTTT
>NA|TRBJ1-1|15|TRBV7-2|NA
CASSPVGHTNTEAFF
TGTGCCAGCAGTCCTGTGGGACATACGAACACTGAAGCTTTCTTT
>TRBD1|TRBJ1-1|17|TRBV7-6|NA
CASSSMTGGYGNTEAFF
TGTGCCAGCAGCTCCATGACAGGGGGGTATGGGAACACTGAAGCTTTCTTT
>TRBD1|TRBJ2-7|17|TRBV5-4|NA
CASSLARGQGGFGEQYF
TGTGCCAGCAGCTTGGCCAGGGGACAGGGAGGATTTGGGGAGCAGTACTTC
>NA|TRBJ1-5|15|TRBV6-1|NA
CASRWTANSNQPQHF
TGTGCCAGCAGGTGGACAGCGAATAGCAATCAGCCCCAGCATTTT
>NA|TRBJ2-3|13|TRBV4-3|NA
CASSQDLFDTQYF
TGCGCCAGCAGCCAAGATCTTTTCGATACGCAGTATTTT
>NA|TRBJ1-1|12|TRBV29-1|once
CSVEDLGSEAFF
TGCAGCGTTGAAGATTTGGGCTCTGAAGCTTTCTTT
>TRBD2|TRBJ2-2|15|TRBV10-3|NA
CAIRGTSGNTGKLFF
TGTGCCATCAGGGGGACTAGCGGGAACACCGGGAAGCTGTTTTTT
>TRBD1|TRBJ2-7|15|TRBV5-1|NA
CASSNTGTAAYEQYF
TGCGCCAGCAGCAACACCGGGACAGCAGCCTACGAGCAGTACTTC
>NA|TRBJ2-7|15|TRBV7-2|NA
CASSFDRGGVYEQYF
TGTGCCAGCAGCTTTGATAGAGGAGGGGTCTACGAGCAGTACTTC
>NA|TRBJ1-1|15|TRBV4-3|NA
CASSQEREMVTEAFF
TGCGCCAGCAGCCAAGAACGGGAAATGGTCACTGAAGCTTTCTTT
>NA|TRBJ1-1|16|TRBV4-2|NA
CASSYRTDNMNTEAFF
TGTGCCAGCAGTTACCGGACGGACAACATGAACACTGAAGCTTTCTTT
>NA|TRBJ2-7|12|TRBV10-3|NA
CAISESLASLYF
TGTGCCATCAGTGAGTCTCTAGCTAGTCTGTACTTC
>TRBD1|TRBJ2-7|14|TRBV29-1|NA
CSVETHTQGGEQYF
TGCAGCGTTGAAACCCACACACAGGGGGGCGAGCAGTACTTC
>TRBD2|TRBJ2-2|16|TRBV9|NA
CASSETSGGPTGELFF
TGTGCCAGCAGCGAGACTAGCGGGGGACCCACCGGGGAGCTGTTTTTT
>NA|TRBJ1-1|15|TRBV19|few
CASSGRGAMNTEAFF
TGTGCCAGTAGTGGAAGAGGTGCTATGAACACTGAAGCTTTCTTT
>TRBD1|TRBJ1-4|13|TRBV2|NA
CASRGTGGEKLFF
TGTGCCAGCAGGGGGACAGGGGGCGAAAAACTGTTTTTT
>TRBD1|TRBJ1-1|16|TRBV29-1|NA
CSVQRGPISGNTEAFF
TGCAGCGTCCAAAGGGGGCCTATTTCGGGGAACACTGAGGCTTTCTTT
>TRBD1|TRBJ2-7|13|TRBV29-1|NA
CSVEKDRGYEQYF
TGCAGCGTTGAAAAAGACAGGGGCTACGAGCAGTACTTC
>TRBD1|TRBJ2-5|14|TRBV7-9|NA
CASSIRQGSETQYF
TGTGCCAGCAGCATACGACAGGGGTCGGAGACCCAGTACTTC
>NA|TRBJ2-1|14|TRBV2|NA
CATNDRSSYNEQFF
TGTGCCACCAATGACAGAAGCTCCTACAATGAGCAGTTCTTC
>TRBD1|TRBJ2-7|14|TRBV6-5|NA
CASSSGQGGYEQYF
TGTGCCAGCAGTTCTGGACAGGGAGGCTACGAGCAGTACTTC
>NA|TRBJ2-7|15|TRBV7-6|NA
CASSLAFGRGHEQYF
TGTGCCAGCAGCTTAGCGTTCGGCAGGGGCCACGAGCAGTACTTC
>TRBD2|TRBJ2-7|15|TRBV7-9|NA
CASSSRLAGGYEQYF
TGTGCCAGCAGCTCTAGACTAGCGGGGGGTTACGAGCAGTACTTC
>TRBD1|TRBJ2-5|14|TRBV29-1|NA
CSVETGGLRETQYF
TGCAGCGTTGAGACAGGGGGCTTGAGAGAGACCCAGTACTTC
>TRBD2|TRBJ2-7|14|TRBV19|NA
CASRRIGGDGEQYF
TGTGCCAGTCGCCGAATCGGGGGGGACGGCGAGCAGTACTTC
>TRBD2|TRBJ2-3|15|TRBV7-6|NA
CASSLETSVPDTQYF
TGTGCCAGCAGCTTAGAGACTAGCGTACCCGATACGCAGTATTTT
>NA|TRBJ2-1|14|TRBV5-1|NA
CASSYDASNNEQFF
TGCGCCAGCAGCTATGACGCTAGTAACAATGAGCAGTTCTTC
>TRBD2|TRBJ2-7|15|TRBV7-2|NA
CASSFGLAGTYEQYF
TGTGCCAGCAGCTTTGGACTAGCGGGGACCTACGAGCAGTACTTC
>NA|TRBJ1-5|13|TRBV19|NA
CASSSLEGQPQHF
TGTGCCAGTAGTTCTTTAGAGGGTCAGCCCCAGCATTTT